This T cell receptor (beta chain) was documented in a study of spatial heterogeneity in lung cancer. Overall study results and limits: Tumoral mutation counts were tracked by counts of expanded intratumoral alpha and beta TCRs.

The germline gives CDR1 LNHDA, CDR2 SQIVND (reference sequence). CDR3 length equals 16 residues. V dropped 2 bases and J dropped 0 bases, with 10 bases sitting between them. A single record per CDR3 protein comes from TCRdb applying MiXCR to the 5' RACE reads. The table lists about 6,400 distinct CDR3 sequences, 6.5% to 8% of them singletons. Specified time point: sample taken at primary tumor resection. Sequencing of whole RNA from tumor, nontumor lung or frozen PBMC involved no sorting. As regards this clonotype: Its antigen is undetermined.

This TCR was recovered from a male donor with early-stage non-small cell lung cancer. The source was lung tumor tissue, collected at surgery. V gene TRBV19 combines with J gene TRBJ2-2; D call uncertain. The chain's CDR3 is CASSIRTAANTGELFF. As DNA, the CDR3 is TGTGCCAGTAGTATACGGACCGCCGCGAACACCGGGGAGCTGTTTTTT. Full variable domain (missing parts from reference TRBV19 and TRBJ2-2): DGGITQSPKYLFRKEGQNVTLSCEQNLNHDAMYWYRQDPGQGLRLIYYSQIVNDFQKGDIAEGYSVSREKKESFPLTVTSAQKNPTAFYLCASSIRTAANTGELFFGEGSRLTVL.